Listed here are 14 T cell receptor beta chains from one sample, sequenced in a study of T cells expressing NK-cell markers. TCRdb re-called the 5' RACE reads and gives one entry per CDR3 protein, without DNA. The sample is made up of about 380,000 distinct CDR3 sequences, and the top ten hold roughly 5.2% of it. Source material: blood T cells: a sorted CD56 or NKG2C T cell subset, CD4+ or CD8+ T cells, or bulk PBMC T cells (not recorded which). The origin of the receptors is a man aged 18-75 years in good health.

The chain links TRBV5-1 to TRBJ2-4. Germline loops: CDR1 SGHRS, CDR2 YFSETQ. CDR3 length equals 15 residues. CDR3 sequence: CASSLGVSSKNIQYF.

This sequence joins TRBV28 and TRBJ2-7; TCRdb lists TRBD1, though no DNA is available to test this call. The CDR3 runs 11 residues. Germline V gene sequence: CDR1 MDHEN, CDR2 SYDVKM. The CDR3 region is CASNRGNEQYF.

The chain links TRBV7-2 to TRBJ2-7. The CDR3 covers 16 residues. Germline-derived CDR1 and CDR2 are SGHTA and FQGNSA. This chain's CDR3 is CASSHQHMVDSGEQYF.

The chain combines TRBV29-1 with TRBJ2-7; there is no DNA to check the TCRdb D call of TRBD1. Germline CDR1 SQVTM, CDR2 ANQGSEA. The CDR3 spans 12 residues. This CDR3 is CSVATGEVGQYF.

This rearrangement joins TRBV6-1 to TRBJ2-3; the D call from TCRdb, TRBD1, cannot be confirmed without DNA. CDR1 and CDR2 (germline): MNHNS, SASEGT. The CDR3 loop spans 17 amino acids. CDR3 region: CASRRTITGGSTDTQYF.

The rearrangement joins TRBV7-6 to TRBJ2-5; TCRdb's D gene call, TRBD2, goes unchecked for lack of DNA. The CDR3 has 17 amino acids. Germline CDR1 and CDR2: SGHVS and FNYEAQ. The CDR3: CASSRSLGGGNQETQYF.

CDR3 sequence reads: CASSLGGIDNEQFF. The genes are TRBV5-6 and TRBJ2-1; with no DNA, the TCRdb D assignment of TRBD2 cannot be verified. From germline, CDR1 is SGHDT and CDR2 YYEEEE. The CDR3 totals 14 residues.

The rearrangement links TRBV12-3 or TRBV12-4 to TRBJ1-2; TCRdb's D call, TRBD1, is unchecked because there is no DNA. CDR3 length: 17 residues. CDR3 residues: CASRGESGGGNNYGYTF.

This chain links TRBV7-3 with TRBJ2-5; no DNA is available, so the TRBD1 call from TCRdb remains unchecked. The CDR3 is 16 residues long. Germline V gene lookup returns CDR1 SGHTA and CDR2 FQGTGA. CDR3 loop: CASSLSQAGGQETQYF.

The V and J genes are TRBV7-8 and TRBJ1-1; TCRdb gives TRBD1 as the D gene, but with no DNA this cannot be confirmed. The CDR3 sequence is 16 residues long. Germline CDR1 SGHVS, CDR2 FQNEAQ. The CDR3: CASIPLTGDGDTEAFF.

This chain uses TRBV28 with TRBJ1-2. From germline, CDR1 is MDHEN and CDR2 SYDVKM. The CDR3 is made up of 14 amino acids. CDR3 residues: CASSFKSTVHGYTF.

The chain combines TRBV2 with TRBJ2-3; checking the TCRdb D call of TRBD2 is not possible without DNA. The CDR3 covers 12 residues. The germline CDR1 and CDR2 sequences are SNHLY and FYNNEI. Here the CDR3 reads CASSGLANTQYF.

The chain has TRBV4-2 and TRBJ2-2; the D gene TCRdb calls, TRBD1, cannot be checked with no DNA. CDR3 length equals 15 residues. The germline gives CDR1 LGHNA, CDR2 YNFKEQ. The CDR3 spells CASSQGTRDTGELFF.

The V call is TRBV20-1, the J call TRBJ2-1; lacking DNA, the TRBD2 call made by TCRdb goes unchecked. Germline V gene data show CDR1 as DFQATT and CDR2 as SNEGSKA (reference sequence). This CDR3 has 16 residues. The CDR3 here is CSARDSSRGGRYEQFF.